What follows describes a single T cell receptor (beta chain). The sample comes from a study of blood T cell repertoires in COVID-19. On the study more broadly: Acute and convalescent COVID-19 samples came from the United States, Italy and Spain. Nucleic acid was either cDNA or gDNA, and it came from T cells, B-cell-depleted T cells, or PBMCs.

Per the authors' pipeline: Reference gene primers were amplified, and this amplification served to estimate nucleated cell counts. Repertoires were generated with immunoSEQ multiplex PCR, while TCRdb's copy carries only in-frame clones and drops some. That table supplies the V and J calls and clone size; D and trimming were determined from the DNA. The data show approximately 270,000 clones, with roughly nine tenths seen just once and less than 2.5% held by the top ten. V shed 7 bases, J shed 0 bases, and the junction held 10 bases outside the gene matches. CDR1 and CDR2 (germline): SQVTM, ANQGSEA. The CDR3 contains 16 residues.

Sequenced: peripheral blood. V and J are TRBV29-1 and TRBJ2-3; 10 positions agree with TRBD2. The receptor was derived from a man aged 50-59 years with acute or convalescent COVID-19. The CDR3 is CSAWTSGRSSTDTQYF. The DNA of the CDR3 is TGCAGCGCTTGGACTAGCGGACGTTCTAGCACAGATACGCAGTATTTT.